The present TCR beta chain was sequenced within a study of T cell repertoires in cytomegalovirus infection. Study overall: Public TCR beta signature analysis indicated the presence of both CMV infection and matching HLA type.

A single record per CDR3 protein comes from TCRdb applying MiXCR to the reads. The sample contains approximately 700,000 distinct CDR3 sequences, roughly 36% of which appear only once. On this clonotype itself: Antigen: not known.

Whole-study results and caveats: In two of eight donors, the top clonotype was HLA-C-restricted CMV-specific.

This TCR came from a human donor in good health (CMV status not recorded). Some clones in this sample may be carry-over from other donors' samples. Specimen: PBMCs.

The CDR3 reads CASSLEGGSNTGELFF. Here the CDR3 DNA reads TGTGCCAGCAGCTTAGAGGGGGGGTCGAACACCGGGGAGCTGTTTTTT. The chain couples TRBV13 to TRBJ2-2, with a possible D match to TRBD2 (7 bases). The V and J ends lost 1 base and 0 bases respectively, with 9 bases between them. Germline V CDR1 and CDR2: PRHDT, FYEKMQ (reference sequence). The CDR3 runs 16 residues.